The 8 T cell receptor beta chains presented below share a single source sample, sequenced in a study of OX40 agonist ivuxolimab in advanced cancers. Profiling relied on immunoSEQ multiplex PCR, and the TCRdb table lists in-frame clones only, not all of them. Seen here are about 32,000 clones, over 80% observed once, and the top ten hold more than 15%. Sequencing was performed on CD4+ or CD8+ T cells sorted from blood, taken in a trial of the OX40 agonist ivuxolimab. The receptors derive from an adult with an advanced solid tumor such as melanoma, head and neck, liver or kidney cancer.

CDR3 sequence (DNA): TGTGCCAGCAGTGACGGGAGGGACACCGGGGAGCTGTTTTTT. Amino acid sequence: CASSDGRDTGELFF. The chain combines TRBV6-4 with TRBJ2-2; 7 nucleotides line up with TRBD2. Germline loops: CDR1 MRHNA, CDR2 SNTAGT. This CDR3 region has 14 residues. With 2 bases clipped from V and 3 bases from J, the junction kept 0 bases outside the gene matches.

In this sample, this clone turned up once. The chain has TRBV27 and TRBJ2-3; D unclear. The germline V and J ends were trimmed by 7 bases and 1 base, with 9 bases remaining between them. The CDR3 runs to 13 residues. Germline lookup yields CDR1 MNHEY and CDR2 SMNVEV (reference sequence). The CDR3 protein is CASNIAGTDTQYF. The CDR3 coding sequence is TGTGCCAGCAACATTGCGGGCACAGATACGCAGTATTTT.

The rearrangement joins TRBV5-5 to TRBJ2-3; the D gene is possibly TRBD2 (5 bases). The CDR3 length is 15 residues. Germline loops: CDR1 SGHKS, CDR2 YYEKEE (reference sequence). V lost 1 base, J lost 5 bases, and 14 bases lay in between. The DNA of the CDR3 is TGTGCCAGCAGCTTGTTTGGGCCCGGAGGAGATACGCAGTATTTT. This encodes CASSLFGPGGDTQYF.

This clone was seen many times. This sample also contains other DNA sequences that code for the same CDR3. The rearrangement uses TRBV6-4 and TRBJ2-1; 9 nucleotides line up with TRBD2. In germline, CDR1 is MRHNA, CDR2 SNTAGT. The CDR3 length is 15 residues. With 0 bases clipped from V and 4 bases from J, the junction kept 1 base outside the gene matches. The CDR3 loop reads CASSDSSGSYNEQFF. The CDR3 DNA reads as TGTGCCAGCAGTGACTCTAGCGGGAGTTACAATGAGCAGTTCTTC.

This clone has a handful of counts. This chain connects TRBV11-1 to TRBJ2-5; a weak D match, TRBD2 (5 bases). The germline gives CDR1 SGHAT, CDR2 FQDESV (reference sequence). Trimming left V 3 bases short and J 4 bases short, with 21 bases between. The CDR3 runs to 17 residues. The CDR3, as DNA: TGTGCCAGCAGCTTTTACGGCAATAGCGAGGTGGGAGAGACCCAGTACTTC. Translated: CASSFYGNSEVGETQYF.

This clone has a handful of counts. This rearrangement joins TRBV4-1 to TRBJ2-2; 7 nucleotides line up with TRBD1. This CDR3 is 12 amino acids long. V gave up 6 bases and J gave up 7 bases; unmatched junction bases: 2. The germline gives CDR1 MGHRA, CDR2 YSYEKL. CDR3: CASSAGGGELFF. The CDR3 nucleotides are TGCGCCAGCAGTGCAGGGGGCGGGGAGCTGTTTTTT.

This clone has only one observation. CDR3 DNA sequence: TGTGCCAGCAGCTTGGATTCGACAGCTAACTATGGCTACACCTTC. Its protein is CASSLDSTANYGYTF. This chain connects TRBV7-9 to TRBJ1-2; D might be TRBD1 (5 bases). This CDR3 contains 15 residues. Germline assignment: CDR1 SEHNR and CDR2 FQNEAQ (reference sequence). V dropped 3 bases and J dropped 0 bases, with 11 bases sitting between them.

The chain has TRBV9 and TRBJ1-2; TRBD1 matches at 9 bases. Trimming took 4 bases from V and 13 from J; bases not matched to a gene: 17. CDR1 is SGDLS and CDR2 is YYNGEE in the germline V gene. This CDR3 is built from 15 residues. CDR3 nucleotides: TGTGCCAGCAGCTCGGGACAGGGACTCGGGTTGGGCGGCACCTTC. It yields the protein CASSSGQGLGLGGTF.